The TCR beta chain described here comes from a study of T cells in Graves' hyperthyroidism and ophthalmopathy. The investigators amplified TCR beta CDR3 regions from RNA transcripts. Researchers ran a first-round RT-PCR on the TCR CDR3 using the HTBI primer set. Each CDR3 protein gets one entry after TCRdb re-called the multiplex PCR reads with MiXCR. The sample includes hundreds of thousands of distinct CDR3 sequences, around 20% seen only once; the top ten take 30% to 40%. This clonotype was observed at least ten times. Its antigen is not identified. The study's findings and limits: Blood also showed most of the thyroid clonotypes that were expanded above 0.001.

Disease duration was under 3 months in the ophthalmopathy patients, who also had a Clinical Activity Score of at least 3 and a NOSPECS grade of at least 4. Exclusion of a patient resulted from uncontrolled infection, other autoimmune disease, pregnancy or lactation. The CDR3 contains 12 residues. Trimming left V 5 bases short and J 6 bases short, with 8 bases between. Germline V gene sequence: CDR1 MNHEY, CDR2 SVGEGT. The chain has TRBV6-2 or TRBV6-3 and TRBJ2-1; no clear D gene. The TCR originated in a man aged 30-40 years with Graves' ophthalmopathy. Sequences were obtained from blood. The CDR3 DNA reads TGTGCCAGCAGTCCACATGCCAATGAGCAGTTCTTC. Its protein product is CASSPHANEQFF.